This is a list of T cell receptor beta chains from one sample in a study of T cells after yellow fever vaccination. TCRdb re-derived calls from the 5' RACE reads in MiXCR, one entry per CDR3 protein. The repertoire consists of about 240,000 distinct CDR3 sequences, with roughly 4% occurring once and the leading ten covering around a fifth. This material consisted of PBMCs, taken 15 days after the yellow fever booster vaccination. The source is a man younger than 35 who received the YFV17D yellow fever vaccine. Each CDR3 is given with its conserved first and last residue. The D gene is left open where the match is weak. Clone sizes are shown as once, few or many counts, or a class when the clone is expanded.

>TRBJ1-6|TRBV6-5|-|many
TGTGCCAGCAGTTCGACCCCCAAGAATTCACCCCTCCACTTT
CASSSTPKNSPLHF
>TRBJ1-2|TRBV7-2|TRBD1|many
TGTGCCAGCAGCTACACAGGGGAAATTAACTATGGCTACACCTTC
CASSYTGEINYGYTF
>TRBJ1-2|TRBV5-1|TRBD1|many
TGCGCCAGCAGCTTGGGGACAGGGGTCTATGGCTACACCTTC
CASSLGTGVYGYTF
>TRBJ1-4|TRBV5-6|-|many
TGTGCCAGCAGCTCCAGGGGCAGGGATGAAAAACTGTTTTTT
CASSSRGRDEKLFF
>TRBJ2-5|TRBV5-8|TRBD1|few
TGTGCCAGCAGCACCGGAAACAGGGGGCAAGAGACCCAGTACTTC
CASSTGNRGQETQYF
>TRBJ2-1|TRBV4-1|-|many
TGCGCCAGCAGCCAAGAGGAAAGCGGACCCCAATTGGAGCAGTTCTTC
CASSQEESGPQLEQFF
>TRBJ1-5|TRBV12-3/TRBV12-4|-|many
TGTGCCAGCAGTCGCCGACCCCCCGGACTAAGCAATCAGCCCCAGCATTTT
CASSRRPPGLSNQPQHF
>TRBJ2-1|TRBV2|TRBD2|many
TGTGCCAGCGGAACGGCGGGGGGGCTCGGCAATGAGCAGTTCTTC
CASGTAGGLGNEQFF
>TRBJ2-2|TRBV11-2|TRBD2|many
TGTGCCAGCAGCTCCCGCCCTCCCCGAAACCTAGCGGGGGGCCGTACCGGGGAGCTGTTTTTT
CASSSRPPRNLAGGRTGELFF
>TRBJ1-2|TRBV7-2|-|many
TGTGCCAGCCCACCGCGCGGGGGGCTCAACTATGGCTACACCTTC
CASPPRGGLNYGYTF
>TRBJ2-1|TRBV29-1|-|many
TGCAGCGTTGATGGTGACAATGAGCAGTTCTTC
CSVDGDNEQFF
>TRBJ1-2|TRBV9|TRBD1|many
TGTGCCAGCAGCGCCCTGGGACAGGGGTTTGGCTACACCTTC
CASSALGQGFGYTF
>TRBJ2-2|TRBV24-1|TRBD1|many
TGTGCCACCAGTGACCTTGGGACAGTTAAATCTTCGAACACCGGGGAGCTGTTTTTT
CATSDLGTVKSSNTGELFF
>TRBJ2-2|TRBV5-1|TRBD2|many
TGCGCCAGCAGCCTCCCGACTAGCGGGGGGGCGGACGGGGAGCTGTTTTTT
CASSLPTSGGADGELFF
>TRBJ2-7|TRBV5-8|TRBD2|many
TGTGCCAGCAGCTGGGGGGGCTACGAGCAGTACTTC
CASSWGGYEQYF
>TRBJ1-1|TRBV3-1|-|few
TGTGCCAGCAGCCACATCGTGGGTGGAAACTCGAACACTGAAGCTTTCTTT
CASSHIVGGNSNTEAFF